A selection of T cell receptor beta chains follows, all from one sample in a study of blood T cells in healthy people across ages. From the 5' RACE reads, TCRdb called clonotypes with MiXCR, one entry per CDR3 protein. The repertoire has roughly 800,000 distinct CDR3 sequences, more than 45% of them found once; the top ten carry about 20%. The specimen sequenced was blood. The receptor source for this set is a young man in good health. Both conserved end residues are part of each CDR3.

>TRBV20-1|TRBJ2-7
CSPSGSGSYEQYF
>TRBV4-3|TRBJ2-3
CASSQSRTDTQYF
>TRBV28|TRBJ2-7
CASSKDRYEQYF
>TRBV4-1|TRBJ2-1
CASSQDVGTSSYEQFF
>TRBV20-1|TRBJ2-7
CSARRTSGPSSYEQYF
>TRBV28|TRBJ2-3
CASVTGSTDTQYF
>TRBV6-1|TRBJ2-1
CASSEGRGPIWYNEQFF
>TRBV29-1|TRBJ2-7
CSVVEGFYEQYF
>TRBV29-1|TRBJ2-7
CSVEYSRGSPYEQYF
>TRBV20-1|TRBJ1-1
CSARVVGERAFF
>TRBV10-3|TRBJ1-1
CAIMEGAGTEAFF
>TRBV9|TRBJ2-1
CASSVALAGSYNEQFF
>TRBV9|TRBJ2-1
CASSVSVPGLAGRGLNEQFF
>TRBV7-2|-
CASSLLGLTDGETQYF
>TRBV29-1|-
CSAGGLLAGGYEQYF
>TRBV12-3/TRBV12-4|TRBJ2-3
CASSSLPGTREEPDTQYF
>TRBV11-2|TRBJ1-5
CASSPVPWGTGVLQPQHF
>TRBV20-1|TRBJ2-3
CSATRAGDTQYF
>TRBV7-9|TRBJ2-1
CASSVAGANNEQFF
>TRBV7-2|TRBJ2-7
CASSLLGSGRDEQYF
>TRBV12-3/TRBV12-4|TRBJ2-1
CASTHPSKGNGQFF
>TRBV18|-
CASSPGQPGLAFGGYEQYF